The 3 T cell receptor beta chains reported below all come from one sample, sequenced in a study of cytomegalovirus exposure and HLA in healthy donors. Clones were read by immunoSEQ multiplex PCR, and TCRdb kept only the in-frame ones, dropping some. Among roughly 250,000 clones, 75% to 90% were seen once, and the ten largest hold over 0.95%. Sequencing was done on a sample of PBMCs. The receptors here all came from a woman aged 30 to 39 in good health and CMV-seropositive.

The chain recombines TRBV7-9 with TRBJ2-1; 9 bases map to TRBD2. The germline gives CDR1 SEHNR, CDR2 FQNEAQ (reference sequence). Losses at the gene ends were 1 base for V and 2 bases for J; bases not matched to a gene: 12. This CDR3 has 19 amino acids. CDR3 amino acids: CASSLGREGAGGPYNEQFF. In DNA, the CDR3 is TGTGCCAGCAGCTTAGGCCGGGAGGGAGCGGGAGGTCCCTACAATGAGCAGTTCTTC.

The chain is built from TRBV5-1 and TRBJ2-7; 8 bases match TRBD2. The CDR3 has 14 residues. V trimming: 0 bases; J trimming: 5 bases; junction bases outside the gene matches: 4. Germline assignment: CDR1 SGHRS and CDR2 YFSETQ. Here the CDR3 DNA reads TGCGCCAGCAGCTTGGCGGGAGGGTATGACGAGCAGTACTTC. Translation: CASSLAGGYDEQYF.

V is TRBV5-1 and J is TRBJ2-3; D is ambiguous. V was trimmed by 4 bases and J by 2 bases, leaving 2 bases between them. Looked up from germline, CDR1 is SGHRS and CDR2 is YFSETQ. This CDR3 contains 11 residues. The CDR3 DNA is TGCGCCAGCAGCCTCACAGATACGCAGTATTTT. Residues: CASSLTDTQYF.